This entry is about one T cell receptor (beta chain). The record originates from a study of multiple sclerosis patients with progressive multifocal leukoencephalopathy. Study in general: The control group, sampled over time, had multiple sclerosis, received natalizumab and did not develop PML.

This sample's time point: before natalizumab initiation. Only in-frame clones appear in the TCRdb table, and some are missing; sequencing was by immunoSEQ multiplex PCR. The repertoire includes some 30,000 clones, 85% to 95% of them detected once, and around 1.8% sits in the top ten. CDR3 length: 13 residues. Per germline, CDR1 MGHRA and CDR2 YSYEKL. Deletions cut 8 bases from V and 3 bases from J, with 13 bases between. This clonotype was obtained from a man in his thirties or forties with multiple sclerosis. The J gene is TRBJ1-1, the V gene TRBV4-1; no definite D call. The sample was PBMCs. CDR3 DNA: TGCGCCAGCCCCCGAGAAGCGGACACTGAAGCTTTCTTT. It is translated as CASPREADTEAFF.